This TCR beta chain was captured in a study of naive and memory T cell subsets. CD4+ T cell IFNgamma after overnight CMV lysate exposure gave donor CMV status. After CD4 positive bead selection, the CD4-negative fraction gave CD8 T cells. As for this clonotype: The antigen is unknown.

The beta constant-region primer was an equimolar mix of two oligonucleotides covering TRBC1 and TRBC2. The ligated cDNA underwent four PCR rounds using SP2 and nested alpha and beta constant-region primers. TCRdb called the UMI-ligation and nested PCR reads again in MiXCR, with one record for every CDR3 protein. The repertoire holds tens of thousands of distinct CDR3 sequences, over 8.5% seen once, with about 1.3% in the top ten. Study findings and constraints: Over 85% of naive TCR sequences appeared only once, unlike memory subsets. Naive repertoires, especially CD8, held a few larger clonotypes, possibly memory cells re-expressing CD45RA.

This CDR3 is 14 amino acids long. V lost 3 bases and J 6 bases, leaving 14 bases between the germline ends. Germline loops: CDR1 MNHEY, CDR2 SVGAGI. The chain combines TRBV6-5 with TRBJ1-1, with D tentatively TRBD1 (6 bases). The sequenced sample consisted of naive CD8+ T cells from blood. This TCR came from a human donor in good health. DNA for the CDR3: TGTGCCAGCAGTTATTCCGAGGGGGTCGCTGAAGCTTTCTTT. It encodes CASSYSEGVAEAFF.